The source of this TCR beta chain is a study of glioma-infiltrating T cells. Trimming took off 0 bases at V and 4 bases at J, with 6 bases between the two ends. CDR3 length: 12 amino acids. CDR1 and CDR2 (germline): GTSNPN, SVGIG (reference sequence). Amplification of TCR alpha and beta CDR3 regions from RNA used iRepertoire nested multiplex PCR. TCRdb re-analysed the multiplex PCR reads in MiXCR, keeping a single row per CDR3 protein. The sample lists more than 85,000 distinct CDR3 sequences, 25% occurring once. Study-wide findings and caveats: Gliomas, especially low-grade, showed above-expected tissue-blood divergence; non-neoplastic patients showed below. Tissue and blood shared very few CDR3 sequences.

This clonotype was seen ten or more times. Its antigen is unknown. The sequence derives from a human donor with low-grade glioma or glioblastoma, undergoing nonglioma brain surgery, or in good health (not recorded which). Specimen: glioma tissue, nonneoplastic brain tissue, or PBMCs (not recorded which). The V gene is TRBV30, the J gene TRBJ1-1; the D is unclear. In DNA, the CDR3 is TGTGCCTGGAGTGTTATGGCCACTGAAGCTTTCTTT. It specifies CAWSVMATEAFF.